The T cell receptor (beta chain) described here comes from a study of blood T cell repertoires in COVID-19. Germline V CDR1 and CDR2: LNHNV, YYDKDF (reference sequence). V dropped 3 bases and J dropped 5 bases, with 11 bases sitting between them. The CDR3 covers 13 residues. Grouping used clinical history reported by participants in a survey and questionnaire. Only in-frame clones appear in the TCRdb table, and some are missing; sequencing was by immunoSEQ multiplex PCR. Of roughly 190,000 clones listed, around 83% are singletons. This sequence joins TRBV15 and TRBJ2-7, with D possibly matching TRBD1 (5 bases). The TCR was taken from a woman between 40 and 55 years old in a cohort exposed to, infected with or recovered from COVID-19 (not recorded which). Sample: PBMCs or T cells enriched from blood (not recorded which). In nucleotides, the CDR3 is TGTGCCACCAGCAGGGGGCCAGCAAACGAGCAGTACTTC. This codes for CATSRGPANEQYF.